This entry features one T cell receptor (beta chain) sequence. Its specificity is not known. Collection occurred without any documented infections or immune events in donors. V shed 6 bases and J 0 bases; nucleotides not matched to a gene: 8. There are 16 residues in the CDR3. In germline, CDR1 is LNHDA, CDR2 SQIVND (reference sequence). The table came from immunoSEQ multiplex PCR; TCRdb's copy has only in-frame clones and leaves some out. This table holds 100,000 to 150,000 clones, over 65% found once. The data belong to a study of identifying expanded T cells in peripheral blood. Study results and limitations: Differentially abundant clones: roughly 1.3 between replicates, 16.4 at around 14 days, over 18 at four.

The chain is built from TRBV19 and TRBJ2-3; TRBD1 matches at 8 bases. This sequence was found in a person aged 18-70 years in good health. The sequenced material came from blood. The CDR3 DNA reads TGTGCCAGTAGCCCCTACCAGGGGGCGAGCACAGATACGCAGTATTTT. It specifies CASSPYQGASTDTQYF.